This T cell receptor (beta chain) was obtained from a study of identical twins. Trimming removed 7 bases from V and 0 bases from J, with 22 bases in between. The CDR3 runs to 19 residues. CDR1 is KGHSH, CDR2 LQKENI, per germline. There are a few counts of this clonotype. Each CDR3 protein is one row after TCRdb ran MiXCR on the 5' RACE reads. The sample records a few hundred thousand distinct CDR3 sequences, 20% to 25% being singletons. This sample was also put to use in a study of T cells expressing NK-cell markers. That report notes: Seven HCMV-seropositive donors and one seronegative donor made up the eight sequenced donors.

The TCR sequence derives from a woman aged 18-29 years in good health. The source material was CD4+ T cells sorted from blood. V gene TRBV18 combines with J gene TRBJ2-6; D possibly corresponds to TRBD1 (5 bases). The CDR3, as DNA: TGTGCCAGCTACAAAGATCAGGGCAATCCCCTCTCTGGGGCCAACGTCCTGACTTTC. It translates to CASYKDQGNPLSGANVLTF.